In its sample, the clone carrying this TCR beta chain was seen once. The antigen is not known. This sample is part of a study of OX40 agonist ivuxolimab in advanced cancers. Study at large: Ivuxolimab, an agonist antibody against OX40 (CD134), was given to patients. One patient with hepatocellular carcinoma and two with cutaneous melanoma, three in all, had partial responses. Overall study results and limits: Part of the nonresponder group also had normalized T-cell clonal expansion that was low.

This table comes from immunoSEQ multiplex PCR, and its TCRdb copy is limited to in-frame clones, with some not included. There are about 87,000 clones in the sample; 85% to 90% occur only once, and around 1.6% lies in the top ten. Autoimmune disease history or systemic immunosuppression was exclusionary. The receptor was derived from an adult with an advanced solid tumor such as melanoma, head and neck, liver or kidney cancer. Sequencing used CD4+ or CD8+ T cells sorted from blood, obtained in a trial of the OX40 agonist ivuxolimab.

The DNA for the CDR3 is TGTGCCAGCAGCCCCCGAGTCAGCGGAGAAGCCTACGAGCAGTACTTC. This sequence encodes CASSPRVSGEAYEQYF. The genes are TRBV11-1 and TRBJ2-7, with TRBD2 as a possible D gene (5 bases). Per the germline V gene, CDR1 is SGHAT and CDR2 is FQDESV (reference sequence). The CDR3 length is 16 residues. The ends were cut back, 5 bases at V and 2 bases at J, with 19 bases in the middle.